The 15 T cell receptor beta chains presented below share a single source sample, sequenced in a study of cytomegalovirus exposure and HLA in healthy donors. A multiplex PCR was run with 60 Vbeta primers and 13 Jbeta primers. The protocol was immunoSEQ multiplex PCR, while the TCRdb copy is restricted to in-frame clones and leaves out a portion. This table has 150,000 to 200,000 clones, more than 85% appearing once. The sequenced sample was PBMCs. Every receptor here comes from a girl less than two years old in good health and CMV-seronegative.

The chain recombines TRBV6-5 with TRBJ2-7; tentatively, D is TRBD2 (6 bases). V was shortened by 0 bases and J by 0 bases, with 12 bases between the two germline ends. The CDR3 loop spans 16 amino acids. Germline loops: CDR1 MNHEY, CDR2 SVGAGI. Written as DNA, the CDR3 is TGTGCCAGCAGTTACTCGAAGAGCGGGCCCTCCTACGAGCAGTACTTC. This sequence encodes CASSYSKSGPSYEQYF.

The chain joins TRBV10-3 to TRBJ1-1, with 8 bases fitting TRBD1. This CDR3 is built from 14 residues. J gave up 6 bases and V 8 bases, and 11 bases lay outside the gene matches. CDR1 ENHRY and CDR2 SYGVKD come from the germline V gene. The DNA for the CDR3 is TGTGCCATCGGGGGGGGGACAGGCCTTTCTGAAGCTTTCTTT. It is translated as CAIGGGTGLSEAFF.

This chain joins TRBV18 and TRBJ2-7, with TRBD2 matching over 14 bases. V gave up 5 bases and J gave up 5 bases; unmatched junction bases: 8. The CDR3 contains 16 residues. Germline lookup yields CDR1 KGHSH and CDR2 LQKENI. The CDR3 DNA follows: TGTGCCAGCTCAACCGGGACTAGCGGGAGTCACGACGAGCAGTACTTC. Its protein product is CASSTGTSGSHDEQYF.

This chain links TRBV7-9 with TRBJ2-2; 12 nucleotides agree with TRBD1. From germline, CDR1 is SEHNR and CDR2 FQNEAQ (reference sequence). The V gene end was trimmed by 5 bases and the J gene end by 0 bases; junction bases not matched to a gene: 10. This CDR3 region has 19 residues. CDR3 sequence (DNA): TGTGCCAGCAGCCCCCGGCTGGGACAGGGGGCCCCGAACACCGGGGAGCTGTTTTTT. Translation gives CASSPRLGQGAPNTGELFF.

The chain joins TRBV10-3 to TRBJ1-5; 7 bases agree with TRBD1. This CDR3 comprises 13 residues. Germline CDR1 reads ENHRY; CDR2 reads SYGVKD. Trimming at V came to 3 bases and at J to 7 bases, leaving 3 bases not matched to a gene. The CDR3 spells CAISEQGPQPQHF. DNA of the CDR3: TGTGCCATCAGTGAACAGGGGCCCCAGCCCCAGCATTTT.

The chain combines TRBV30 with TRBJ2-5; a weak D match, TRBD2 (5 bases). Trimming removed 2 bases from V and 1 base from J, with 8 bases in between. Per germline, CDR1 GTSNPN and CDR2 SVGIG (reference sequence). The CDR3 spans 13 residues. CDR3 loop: CAWSPGFQETQYF. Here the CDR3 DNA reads TGTGCCTGGAGTCCGGGGTTCCAAGAGACCCAGTACTTC.

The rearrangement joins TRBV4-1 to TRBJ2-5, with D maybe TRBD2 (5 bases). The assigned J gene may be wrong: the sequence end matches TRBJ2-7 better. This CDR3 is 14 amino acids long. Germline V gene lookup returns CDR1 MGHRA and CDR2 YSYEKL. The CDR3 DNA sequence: TGCGCCAGCAGCCAAGTAACTCGGGGTTACGAGCAGTACTTC. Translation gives CASSQVTRGYEQYF.

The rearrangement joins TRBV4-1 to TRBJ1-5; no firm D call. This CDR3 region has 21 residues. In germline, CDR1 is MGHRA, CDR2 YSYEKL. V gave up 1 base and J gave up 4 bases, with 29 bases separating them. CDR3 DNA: TGCGCCAGCAGCCAAGCGATTGGGTGGAGTCGCAGCCAGCTACAAAATCAGCCCCAGCATTTT. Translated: CASSQAIGWSRSQLQNQPQHF.

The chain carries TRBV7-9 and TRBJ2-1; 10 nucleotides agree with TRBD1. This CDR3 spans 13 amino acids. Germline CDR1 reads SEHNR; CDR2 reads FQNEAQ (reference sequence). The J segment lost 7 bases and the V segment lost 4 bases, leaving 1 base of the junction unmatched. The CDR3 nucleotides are TGTGCCAGCAGCTCGGGACAGGGGAATGAGCAGTTCTTC. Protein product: CASSSGQGNEQFF.

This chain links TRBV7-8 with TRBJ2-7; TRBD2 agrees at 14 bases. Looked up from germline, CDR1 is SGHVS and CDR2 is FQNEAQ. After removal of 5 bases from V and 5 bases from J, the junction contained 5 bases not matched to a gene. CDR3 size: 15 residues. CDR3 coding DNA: TGTGCCAGCAGCCCAGGGGGACTAGCGGGAGACGAGCAGTACTTC. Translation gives CASSPGGLAGDEQYF.

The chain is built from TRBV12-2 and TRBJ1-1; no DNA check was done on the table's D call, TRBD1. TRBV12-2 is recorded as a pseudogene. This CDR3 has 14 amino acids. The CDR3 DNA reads TGTGCAAGTCGCTCGGACAGGTCGAACACTGAAGCTTTCTTT. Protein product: CASRSDRSNTEAFF.

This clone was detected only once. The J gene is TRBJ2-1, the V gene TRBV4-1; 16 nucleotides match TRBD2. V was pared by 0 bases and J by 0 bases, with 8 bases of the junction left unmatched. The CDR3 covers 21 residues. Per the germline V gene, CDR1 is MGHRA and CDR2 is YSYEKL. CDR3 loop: CASSQDHSGTSGGGSYNEQFF. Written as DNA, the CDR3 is TGCGCCAGCAGCCAAGACCATTCCGGGACTAGCGGGGGGGGCTCCTACAATGAGCAGTTCTTC.

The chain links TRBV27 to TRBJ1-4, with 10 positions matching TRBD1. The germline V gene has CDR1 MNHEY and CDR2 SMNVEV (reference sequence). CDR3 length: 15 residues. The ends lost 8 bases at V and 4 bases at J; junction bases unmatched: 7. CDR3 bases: TGTGCCAGCCGGGACAGGGGCATCTTTAATGAAAAACTGTTTTTT. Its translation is CASRDRGIFNEKLFF.

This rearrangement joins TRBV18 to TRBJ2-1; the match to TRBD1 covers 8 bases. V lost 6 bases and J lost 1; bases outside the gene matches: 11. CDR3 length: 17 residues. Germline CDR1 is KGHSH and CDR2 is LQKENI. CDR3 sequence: CASSPRDRRWSYNEQFF. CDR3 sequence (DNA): TGTGCCAGCTCTCCCCGGGACAGGCGGTGGTCCTACAATGAGCAGTTCTTC.

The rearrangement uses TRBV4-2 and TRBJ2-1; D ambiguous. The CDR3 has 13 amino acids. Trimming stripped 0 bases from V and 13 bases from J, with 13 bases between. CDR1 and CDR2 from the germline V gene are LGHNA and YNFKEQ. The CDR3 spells CASSQDLALFQFF. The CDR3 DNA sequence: TGTGCCAGCAGCCAAGATTTAGCCCTGTTTCAGTTCTTC.